These 23 T cell receptor beta chains were all obtained from the same sample, sequenced in a study of T cells in women clearing cervical HPV infection. The protocol was immunoSEQ multiplex PCR, while the TCRdb copy is restricted to in-frame clones and leaves out a portion. This sample carries approximately 33,000 clones, with 8.4% going to the ten biggest clones. The sequencing input was blood buffy coat. Source of these receptors: a woman between 18 and 75 years old with a cervical HPV16 infection that either progressed to CIN3+ or cleared (not recorded which).

Concerning this clone itself: The read terminates 3 residues before the CDR3 end, so the remaining end is supplied by the germline J gene. The chain links TRBV13 to TRBJ1-2; TRBD1 aligns across 10 bases. This CDR3 has 13 residues. The germline CDR1 and CDR2 sequences are PRHDT and FYEKMQ (reference sequence). CDR3 DNA, as far as it was read: TGTGCCAGCGCGGGACAGGGGCAGGAGACC. Its translation: CASAGQGQET. The full CDR3 reads CASAGQGQETYTF. Based on the CDR3 plus reference TRBV13 and TRBJ1-2, the full variable domain is AAGVIQSPRHLIKEKRETATLKCYPIPRHDTVYWYQQGPGQDPQFLISFYEKMQSDKGSIPDRFSAQQFSDYHSELNMSSLELGDSALYFCASAGQGQETYTFGSGTRLTVV.

About this clone: The read gets to within 3 residues of the CDR3 end, and the germline J gene fills in the rest. This chain uses TRBV20-1 with TRBJ2-7; D may be TRBD2 (6 bases). Germline-derived CDR1 and CDR2 are DFQATT and SNEGSKA (reference sequence). CDR3 size: 14 residues. Trimming took 3 bases from V and 2 from J, leaving 14 bases between them. Incomplete CDR3 DNA: TGCAGTGCTAGGGACGGGACTGAAACCTACGAG. It translates to CSARDGTETYE. In full, the CDR3 reads CSARDGTETYEQYF.

Worth noting for this clone: The read finishes 3 residues shy of the CDR3 end, and the germline J gene is used to complete it. The rearrangement uses TRBV7-6 and TRBJ2-1; 7 bases are a match to TRBD1. The CDR3 covers 16 residues. CDR1 SGHVS and CDR2 FNYEAQ come from the germline V gene. With 0 bases clipped from V and 8 bases from J, the junction kept 10 bases outside the gene matches. The CDR3 is CASSLAPGGTGDEQFF. The sequenced CDR3 bases are TGTGCCAGCAGCTTAGCTCCAGGGGGTACCGGCGATGAG.

Points on this clone: The read is 3 residues too short to cover the CDR3 end, so that end is filled in from the germline J gene. This chain links TRBV13 with TRBJ1-2; D perhaps matches TRBD1 (5 bases). The CDR3 totals 14 residues. Trimming shortened V by 2 bases and J by 6 bases, and 13 bases separated the two germline ends. CDR1 and CDR2 from the germline V gene are PRHDT and FYEKMQ (reference sequence). This chain's CDR3 is CASSLRGAGNGYTF. The covered CDR3 bases are TGTGCCAGCAGCTTAAGGGGAGCTGGCAATGGC.

Turning to this clone: Read data end 3 residues before the CDR3 end; the end is taken from the germline J gene. The chain is built from TRBV9 and TRBJ1-1; D is perhaps TRBD1 (6 bases). This CDR3 has 13 residues. V was shortened by 3 bases and J by 5 bases, with 11 bases between the two germline ends. Germline V lookup: CDR1 SGDLS, CDR2 YYNGEE. The CDR3: CASSALTGTEAFF. The DNA read from the CDR3 is TGTGCCAGCAGCGCGCTAACAGGGACTGAA.

With respect to this clone: The read ends 3 residues early relative to the CDR3; the germline J gene fills the gap. The J gene is TRBJ1-2, the V gene TRBV20-1, with TRBD1 matching 8 bases. Trimming took 2 bases from V and 4 from J; bases not matched to a gene: 9. The CDR3 loop spans 15 amino acids. Looked up from germline, CDR1 is DFQATT and CDR2 is SNEGSKA (reference sequence). CDR3 sequence reads: CSARRDRINFYGYTF. The covered CDR3 bases are TGCAGTGCTAGAAGGGACAGGATTAACTTCTATGGC.

On this clone itself: The read terminates 3 residues ahead of where the CDR3 ends, so the germline J gene completes it. V gene TRBV12-3 or TRBV12-4 combines with J gene TRBJ2-1, with TRBD2 matching 12 bases. V was pared by 2 bases and J by 5 bases, with 7 bases of the junction left unmatched. This CDR3 has 17 residues. CDR3 region: CASSLTLAGGPHNEQFF. CDR3 DNA (partial): TGTGCCAGCAGTTTAACCCTAGCGGGGGGGCCGCACAATGAG.

In the case of this clone: Coverage ceases 3 residues before the CDR3 finishes, and the germline J gene fills in the end. V and J are TRBV2 and TRBJ1-2; TRBD1 agrees at 9 bases. V was clipped by 8 bases and J by 2 bases; unmatched bases: 12. Germline-derived CDR1 and CDR2 are SNHLY and FYNNEI. The CDR3 sequence is 16 residues long. The part of the CDR3 DNA that was read is TGTGCCAGCCTATCGGGACAGGGAATAATCAACTATGGC. Translating it yields CASLSGQGIINYG. The whole CDR3 reads CASLSGQGIINYGYTF.

Here the CDR3 reads CASSLAGRVANSPLHF. The part of the CDR3 DNA that was read is TGCGCCAGCAGCTTGGCCGGCAGGGTGGCCAATTCACCC. This sequence joins TRBV5-1 and TRBJ1-6; tentative D call: TRBD1 (5 bases). The read ends 3 residues before the CDR3 terminus; that terminus is restored from the germline J gene. CDR1 is SGHRS, CDR2 YFSETQ, per germline. The CDR3 has 16 residues. V was clipped by 0 bases and J by 7 bases, with 14 bases between them.

To note about this clone: Read data end 3 residues before the CDR3 end; the end is taken from the germline J gene. The V gene is TRBV7-7, the J gene TRBJ2-3; D gene unclear. This CDR3 comprises 14 residues. CDR1 is SSHAT, CDR2 FNYEAQ, per germline (reference sequence). Incomplete CDR3 DNA: TGTGCCAGCAGCCATGGCTCGCCTCAAGAGACG. It codes for CASSHGSPQET. The whole CDR3 sequence reads CASSHGSPQETQYF. Supplemented by reference TRBV7-7 and TRBJ2-3, the full variable domain reads GAGVSQSPRYKVTKRGQDVTLRCDPISSHATLYWYQQALGQGPEFLTYFNYEAQPDKSGLPSDRFSAERPEGSISTLTIQRTEQRDSAMYRCASSHGSPQETQYFGPGTRLTVL.

Points on this clone: The observed sequence ends 3 residues before the CDR3 terminus, with the missing tail filled in from the germline J gene. The V and J genes are TRBV19 and TRBJ2-3; D gene unclear. The germline V gene has CDR1 LNHDA and CDR2 SQIVND (reference sequence). The V end was cut by 1 base, the J end by 3 bases, with 8 bases between. The CDR3 contains 14 residues. The CDR3 bases that were read are TGTGCCAGTAGTATAGGCCCAGTGACAGATACG. It specifies CASSIGPVTDT. The full CDR3 reads CASSIGPVTDTQYF.

About this clone itself: Read coverage stops 3 residues before the CDR3 terminus; the germline J gene supplies the remainder. The chain carries TRBV2 and TRBJ1-2, with D possibly TRBD1 on 6 matching bases. This CDR3 has 14 residues. V lost 4 bases to trimming and J lost 0 bases, with 9 bases between them. CDR1 and CDR2 (germline): SNHLY, FYNNEI. CDR3 amino acids: CASSGQDANYGYTF. CDR3 DNA, as far as it was read: TGTGCCAGCAGTGGACAGGATGCTAACTATGGC. Looking up the rest from reference TRBV2 and TRBJ1-2 gives the full variable domain: EPEVTQTPSHQVTQMGQEVILRCVPISNHLYFYWYRQILGQKVEFLVSFYNNEISEKSEIFDDQFSVERPDGSNFTLKIRSTKLEDSAMYFCASSGQDANYGYTFGSGTRLTVV.

On this clone itself: The read is 3 residues too short to cover the CDR3 end, so that end is filled in from the germline J gene. The V call is TRBV19, the J call TRBJ1-2; a possible D gene is TRBD1 (5 bases). The CDR3 spans 16 residues. Germline CDR1 and CDR2: LNHDA and SQIVND (reference sequence). The part of the CDR3 DNA that was read is TGTGCCAGTAGTATAGGCAGGGAGTTGGGTTTGGATACC. Translated, it gives CASSIGRELGLDT. The whole CDR3 is CASSIGRELGLDTYTF.

A remark on this clone: The read halts 3 residues ahead of the CDR3 end, with the missing end drawn from the germline J gene. The J gene is TRBJ2-3, the V gene TRBV29-1; 11 nucleotides line up with TRBD2. The CDR3 totals 13 residues. In germline, CDR1 is SQVTM, CDR2 ANQGSEA. This chain's CDR3 is CSVRTSGQETQYF. The sequenced part of the CDR3 DNA is TGCAGCGTCCGGACTAGCGGGCAAGAGACG.

As to this clone: The missing CDR3 end, 3 residues past where the read stops, is filled in from the germline J gene. V gene TRBV10-3 combines with J gene TRBJ1-5, with TRBD1 matching over 9 bases. In germline, CDR1 is ENHRY, CDR2 SYGVKD. The CDR3 contains 16 residues. V lost 3 bases and J lost 5; bases outside the gene matches: 8. The CDR3 sequence is CAISDQGQGQHQPQHF. CDR3 bases read: TGTGCCATCAGTGACCAAGGACAGGGGCAACATCAGCCC.

A remark on this clone: The read gets to within 3 residues of the CDR3 end, and the germline J gene fills in the rest. This chain uses TRBV20-1 with TRBJ2-1; TRBD2 aligns across 9 bases. Trimming cost V 6 bases and J 0 bases; bases outside gene matches: 12. Germline V gives CDR1 DFQATT, CDR2 SNEGSKA (reference sequence). The length of the CDR3 is 17 residues. CDR3 DNA (partial): TGCAGTGCCACTGGAGCGGGGGGCCTTCACTCCTACAATGAG. Protein sequence: CSATGAGGLHSYNE. The full CDR3 reads CSATGAGGLHSYNEQFF.

With respect to this clone: Read coverage stops 3 residues before the CDR3 terminus; the germline J gene supplies the remainder. This chain connects TRBV6-2 or TRBV6-3 to TRBJ2-4, with TRBD1 identical over 7 bases. V shed 11 bases and J 3 bases; nucleotides not matched to a gene: 7. From germline, CDR1 is MNHEY and CDR2 SVGEGT. CDR3 length equals 13 residues. The DNA read from the CDR3 is TGTGCCGGATCCGGGACAGACAAAAACATT. This sequence encodes CAGSGTDKNI. The whole CDR3 protein reads CAGSGTDKNIQYF.

Comment on this clone: The read terminates 3 residues ahead of where the CDR3 ends, so the germline J gene completes it. The rearrangement joins TRBV19 to TRBJ1-1; 8 bases match TRBD1. CDR1 is LNHDA and CDR2 is SQIVND in the germline V gene (reference sequence). Trimming removed 4 bases from V and 5 bases from J; junction bases left unmatched: 6. This CDR3 contains 14 residues. This CDR3 is CASSTDRGRTEAFF. Incomplete CDR3 DNA: TGTGCCAGTAGTACCGACAGGGGAAGGACTGAA.

Worth noting for this clone: The read terminates 3 residues ahead of where the CDR3 ends, so the germline J gene completes it. V gene TRBV6-2 or TRBV6-3 combines with J gene TRBJ1-1; D unresolved. This CDR3 spans 11 amino acids. Germline V gene lookup returns CDR1 MNHEY and CDR2 SVGEGT. V was clipped by 7 bases and J by 1 base, with 4 bases between them. Here the CDR3 reads CASTSNTEAFF. Incomplete CDR3 DNA: TGTGCCAGCACCTCGAACACTGAA.

A remark on this clone: Sequencing ends 3 residues short of the CDR3 end; the germline J gene provides the rest. The chain has TRBV30 and TRBJ2-3; D is perhaps TRBD1 (7 bases). This CDR3 has 14 residues. Germline lookup yields CDR1 GTSNPN and CDR2 SVGIG (reference sequence). The CDR3 sequence: CAWRTGTFQETQYF. The CDR3 bases that were read are TGTGCCTGGAGGACAGGGACTTTCCAAGAGACG.

About this clone itself: The missing CDR3 end, 3 residues past where the read stops, is filled in from the germline J gene. This chain connects TRBV18 to TRBJ1-4, with TRBD1 matching over 7 bases. CDR3 length: 13 residues. The germline V gene encodes CDR1 KGHSH and CDR2 LQKENI. J lost 3 bases, V lost 9 bases, and 4 bases had no gene match. CDR3 protein: CASSGQANEKLFF. The part of the CDR3 DNA that was read is TGTGCCAGTTCCGGACAGGCTAATGAAAAA.

As concerns this clone: The read ends 3 residues early relative to the CDR3; the germline J gene fills the gap. J is TRBJ1-1 and V is TRBV7-2, with no clear D. Germline assignment: CDR1 SGHTA and CDR2 FQGNSA. With 11 bases removed from V and 0 bases from J, the gap between germline ends came to 16 bases. The length of the CDR3 is 14 residues. The CDR3 DNA, read in part, is TGTGCCTCAGCTTACGGGGTTATGAACACTGAA. Protein: CASAYGVMNTE. The whole CDR3 sequence reads CASAYGVMNTEAFF. The whole variable domain, remainder taken from reference TRBV7-2 and TRBJ1-1, is GAGVSQSPSNKVTEKGKDVELRCDPISGHTALYWYRQSLGQGLEFLIYFQGNSAPDKSGLPSDRFSAERTGGSVSTLTIQRTQQEDSAVYLCASAYGVMNTEAFFGQGTRLTVV.

CDR3 sequence: CASSQRTGETGELFF. The part of the CDR3 DNA that was read is TGTGCCAGCAGCCAGAGGACAGGGGAAACCGGGGAG. The chain recombines TRBV7-2 with TRBJ2-2, with 9 bases fitting TRBD1. The CDR3 end falls 3 residues outside the read, so it is completed with the germline J gene. The CDR3 contains 15 residues. Unmatched junction bases numbered 6, after V lost 5 bases and J lost 5 bases. Germline-derived CDR1 and CDR2 are SGHTA and FQGNSA.